Described below is a single T cell receptor beta chain sequence and its context. Its target is unknown. A second PCR of roughly 7 to 11 cycles used a sample-barcoded 5' primer and a J-beta primer mix. In TCRdb, the 5' RACE reads were re-called with MiXCR into one record per CDR3 protein. The sample holds about 900,000 distinct CDR3 sequences, approximately 67% seen once. The study isolated at least 7 million PBMCs from each sample. The CDR3 loop spans 12 amino acids. V was shortened by 5 bases and J by 4 bases, with 9 bases between the two germline ends. Germline V lookup: CDR1 SNHLY, CDR2 FYNNEI. The data belong to a study of blood T cells in healthy people across ages. Turning to the study itself: When template switching was applied, about one barcoded beta molecule was captured per two T cells.

General study points: Long-lived donors carried more naive CD4+ cells and greater diversity than aged donors.

This receptor was obtained from a man aged 30 to 39 in good health. Sequencing was carried out using blood. The V gene is TRBV2, the J gene TRBJ2-7, with D perhaps matching TRBD2 (6 bases). The CDR3 nucleotides read TGTGCCAGCAGTCGGAGGGTTTACGAGCAGTACTTC. Residues: CASSRRVYEQYF.